Here is one TCR beta chain with its context. What it binds is unknown. These data belong to a study of cytotoxic CD8 clonotypes in ibrutinib-treated CLL. T cells were sequenced at a targeted depth of 1 in 200,000 to 1 in 1 million. TCRdb's table, derived via immunoSEQ multiplex PCR, lists solely in-frame clones and lacks some. The table includes under 150,000 clones, approximately 90% detected once. Notes on the study in general: Under therapy, public clonotypes either contracted or stayed stable, and they were uncommon. Clonality grew at ibrutinib response; at progression, it decreased back toward baseline.

CDR1 and CDR2 from the germline V gene are ENHRY and SYGVKD. This CDR3 region has 12 residues. V lost 6 bases and J 2 bases, leaving 8 bases between the germline ends. This specimen consisted of PBMCs, obtained after 12 months of ibrutinib treatment. V and J are TRBV10-3 and TRBJ2-7; no firm D call. The source of this sequence is a human donor with chronic lymphocytic leukemia. Here the CDR3 reads CAISGEPYEQYF. Here the CDR3 DNA reads TGTGCCATCAGCGGAGAACCCTACGAGCAGTACTTC.